This paragraph covers one T cell receptor beta chain sequence. The sample belongs to a study of control samples from healthy donors and cancer patients. Clones were sequenced by immunoSEQ multiplex PCR, and TCRdb holds only the in-frame ones, with some missing. The sample lists some 77,000 clones; roughly 91% were seen once. The clonotype comes from a woman in her sixties or seventies in good health. The sequenced material came from blood.

The CDR3 DNA sequence: TGTGCCAGCAGTTTAAGTAGGGGGACCCAGTACTTC. Translated: CASSLSRGTQYF. The chain joins TRBV12-3 or TRBV12-4 to TRBJ2-5; the D gene is possibly TRBD1 (5 bases). Trimming stripped 2 bases from V and 7 bases from J, with 8 bases between. The CDR3 is 12 amino acids.